Shown below are 25 T cell receptor beta chains from a single sample sequenced in a study of beta chain features in type 1 diabetes. Isolated RNA was reverse transcribed in full, so expressed TCRB transcripts were sequenced. Generated by immunoSEQ multiplex PCR, the TCRdb table keeps only in-frame clones and is missing some. The table records 70,000 to 90,000 clones, approximately 32% of them present only once. Specimen: stem cell memory CD4+ T cells from blood. These TCRs come from a woman in her late teens or twenties in good health.

The chain is built from TRBV5-1 and TRBJ1-2; 10 nucleotides align to TRBD1. V was clipped by 0 bases and J by 4 bases; unmatched bases: 6. The germline gives CDR1 SGHRS, CDR2 YFSETQ. CDR3 length: 16 amino acids. As DNA, the CDR3 is TGCGCCAGCAGCTTGGGACAGGGGGCCGGGGGCTATGGCTACACCTTC. Translated, it gives CASSLGQGAGGYGYTF.

This clone was observed a single time. The J gene is TRBJ1-1, the V gene TRBV6-6; possible D gene TRBD1, 6 bases. The V end was cut by 0 bases, the J end by 5 bases, with 16 bases between. The CDR3 consists of 16 residues. The germline gives CDR1 MNHNY, CDR2 SVGAGI (reference sequence). The DNA for the CDR3 is TGTGCCAGCAGTTACTCGAGCCCAAGGGGGAAGACTGAAGCTTTCTTT. Translation gives CASSYSSPRGKTEAFF.

The V gene is TRBV28, the J gene TRBJ2-4, with 11 bases identical to TRBD1. The CDR3 is made up of 17 amino acids. The V gene's germline CDR1 is MDHEN and CDR2 SYDVKM. After removal of 5 bases from V and 9 bases from J, the junction contained 15 bases not matched to a gene. The CDR3, as DNA: TGTGCCAGCAGTGAGAACGGAATAGGACAGGGGGCGGTCATTCAGTACTTC. The encoded protein is CASSENGIGQGAVIQYF.

This clone was found a few times. This rearrangement joins TRBV14 to TRBJ2-1; possibly TRBD2 for D (6 bases). Germline CDR1 is SGHDN and CDR2 is FVKESK. The CDR3 contains 16 residues. The V end lost 4 bases, the J end lost 0 bases, and 13 bases lay between the germline ends. CDR3 in amino acids: CASSLVTGDSYNEQFF. CDR3 coding DNA: TGTGCCAGCAGCCTAGTAACGGGGGACTCCTACAATGAGCAGTTCTTC.

This clone was recorded a few times. The rearrangement joins TRBV28 to TRBJ2-5; TRBD2 might be the D (6 bases). From germline, CDR1 is MDHEN and CDR2 SYDVKM. Deletions cut 2 bases from V and 10 bases from J, with 20 bases between. The CDR3 consists of 15 residues. Here the CDR3 DNA reads TGTGCCAGCAGTTTAGGGACTCCTCAAGGGGAGGACCAGTACTTC. Translating it yields CASSLGTPQGEDQYF.

This clone has just a few counts. The gene calls are TRBV7-3 and TRBJ2-2, with D possibly TRBD2 on 5 matching bases. The V and J ends lost 5 bases and 6 bases respectively, with 13 bases between them. This CDR3 contains 14 residues. CDR1 SGHTA and CDR2 FQGTGA come from the germline V gene. In DNA form, the CDR3 reads TGTGCCAGCAGCCCACTAGATTGGGCCGGGGAGCTGTTTTTT. Translated: CASSPLDWAGELFF.

The chain links TRBV2 to TRBJ1-2; 8 bases line up with TRBD1. The CDR3 loop spans 13 amino acids. The V gene's germline CDR1 is SNHLY and CDR2 FYNNEI. The trim removed 9 bases at V and 8 bases at J, leaving 11 bases unmatched. CDR3: CASFPQGAGGYTF. CDR3 coding DNA: TGTGCCAGTTTCCCCCAGGGGGCTGGAGGCTACACCTTC.

This clone has just a few counts. This rearrangement joins TRBV5-6 to TRBJ2-7; no reliable D call. The V and J ends lost 0 bases and 1 base respectively, with 8 bases between them. Germline loops: CDR1 SGHDT, CDR2 YYEEEE. The CDR3 is 14 residues long. CDR3 sequence (DNA): TGTGCCAGCAGCTTGGACGGCGGTTCCTACGAGCAGTACTTC. This gives the protein CASSLDGGSYEQYF.

The chain uses TRBV11-1 and TRBJ2-3; 7 bases map to TRBD2. The length of the CDR3 is 15 residues. The germline V gene encodes CDR1 SGHAT and CDR2 FQDESV (reference sequence). V was pared by 5 bases and J by 0 bases, with 5 bases of the junction left unmatched. CDR3 DNA sequence: TGTGCCAGCAGCCCCCGGCGGGGGAGCACAGATACGCAGTATTTT. It is translated as CASSPRRGSTDTQYF.

This clone has a handful of counts. The rearrangement links TRBV28 to TRBJ2-7, with D unclear. Germline CDR1 is MDHEN and CDR2 is SYDVKM. The CDR3 is 13 residues long. With 3 bases removed from V and 2 bases from J, the gap between germline ends came to 8 bases. CDR3 sequence: CASSFPTPYEQYF. CDR3 DNA: TGTGCCAGCAGTTTCCCAACTCCCTACGAGCAGTACTTC.

V gene TRBV5-4 combines with J gene TRBJ2-7; weak D call: TRBD1 (5 bases). The ends were cut back, 3 bases at V and 9 bases at J, with 13 bases in the middle. From germline, CDR1 is SGHNT and CDR2 YYREEE (reference sequence). The length of the CDR3 is 12 residues. The CDR3 region is CASSYDKGVQYF. In nucleotides, the CDR3 is TGTGCCAGCAGCTACGACAAAGGGGTGCAGTACTTC.

The chain recombines TRBV7-9 with TRBJ2-1; the match to TRBD2 covers 10 bases. CDR1 and CDR2 (germline): SEHNR, FQNEAQ (reference sequence). The J segment lost 0 bases and the V segment lost 7 bases, leaving 6 bases of the junction unmatched. The CDR3 is 16 amino acids. CDR3 region: CASTQRGGGSYNEQFF. The CDR3 DNA reads as TGTGCCAGCACCCAGCGGGGGGGAGGCTCCTACAATGAGCAGTTCTTC.

Many counts were recorded for this clone. The genes are TRBV29-1 and TRBJ1-1, with no clear D. Germline CDR1 and CDR2: SQVTM and ANQGSEA. The CDR3 contains 12 residues. Trimming cost V 7 bases and J 7 bases, with 16 bases left between them. CDR3 in DNA: TGCAGCGCCCAGCGCAGTGTCAATGAAGCTTTCTTT. It specifies CSAQRSVNEAFF.

The chain carries TRBV18 and TRBJ2-6, with D perhaps matching TRBD1 (6 bases). CDR1 is KGHSH and CDR2 is LQKENI in the germline V gene. This CDR3 is 17 amino acids long. The V end lost 1 base, the J end lost 2 bases, and 12 bases lay between the germline ends. DNA for the CDR3: TGTGCCAGCTCACCACTGGGGGCAGGGCCTGGGGCCAACGTCCTGACTTTC. The encoded protein is CASSPLGAGPGANVLTF.

This clone has just a few counts. This chain uses TRBV9 with TRBJ2-1; 9 nucleotides line up with TRBD2. The ends lost 2 bases at V and 3 bases at J; junction bases unmatched: 6. CDR3 length equals 16 residues. CDR1 is SGDLS, CDR2 YYNGEE, per germline. The CDR3 loop reads CASSVDSGSSYNEQFF. The CDR3 region has the DNA TGTGCCAGCAGCGTCGATAGCGGGAGTAGCTACAATGAGCAGTTCTTC.

This clone turned up a few times. This chain connects TRBV18 to TRBJ2-6; TRBD2 aligns across 8 bases. Germline CDR1 and CDR2: KGHSH and LQKENI. The junction had 8 bases not matched to a gene; V was cut back by 5 bases and J by 5 bases. The CDR3 length is 16 residues. CDR3 amino acids: CASSIAGGQRANVLTF. DNA for the CDR3: TGTGCCAGCTCAATTGCGGGGGGCCAAAGGGCCAACGTCCTGACTTTC. The variable domain in full, completed from reference TRBV18 and TRBJ2-6, reads NAGVMQNPRHLVRRRGQEARLRCSPMKGHSHVYWYRQLPEEGLKFMVYLQKENIIDESGMPKERFSAEFPKEGPSILRIQQVVRGDSAAYFCASSIAGGQRANVLTFGAGSRLTVL.

This clone was seen more than once but under ten times. CDR3 sequence: CASSDERGPSTDTQYF. Here the CDR3 DNA reads TGTGCCAGCAGTGATGAGCGAGGTCCTAGCACAGATACGCAGTATTTT. The chain is built from TRBV2 and TRBJ2-3; D is uncertain. The germline CDR1 and CDR2 sequences are SNHLY and FYNNEI. The CDR3 runs 16 residues. V lost 3 bases and J 0 bases, leaving 13 bases between the germline ends.

The V and J genes are TRBV27 and TRBJ1-1; perhaps TRBD1 as D (5 bases). Per germline, CDR1 MNHEY and CDR2 SMNVEV (reference sequence). Trimming took 7 bases from V and 4 from J, leaving 22 bases between them. This CDR3 contains 16 residues. The CDR3 coding sequence is TGTGCCAGCATTAAAGGGAGTAGCGGGGGGGGCACTGAAGCTTTCTTT. This encodes CASIKGSSGGGTEAFF.

This chain connects TRBV20-1 to TRBJ1-1; no definite D call. V dropped 1 base and J dropped 10 bases, with 7 bases sitting between them. Per the germline V gene, CDR1 is DFQATT and CDR2 is SNEGSKA (reference sequence). This CDR3 has 10 residues. The CDR3 protein is CSARVLTAFF. The DNA of the CDR3 is TGCAGTGCTAGAGTCCTAACAGCTTTCTTT.

The chain couples TRBV10-2 to TRBJ1-5; perhaps TRBD1 as D (5 bases). The germline gives CDR1 WSHSY, CDR2 SAAADI. V lost 3 bases to trimming and J lost 5 bases, with 5 bases between them. The CDR3 has 12 amino acids. The chain's CDR3 is CASSDRDQPQHF. CDR3 coding DNA: TGCGCCAGCAGTGACAGGGATCAGCCCCAGCATTTT.

This chain connects TRBV9 to TRBJ1-1; 9 bases align to TRBD1. The CDR3 has 16 amino acids. The germline V gene has CDR1 SGDLS and CDR2 YYNGEE. Unmatched junction bases numbered 5, after V lost 1 base and J lost 1 base. The CDR3 region is CASSVKGQGSNTEAFF. The CDR3 DNA is TGTGCCAGCAGCGTAAAGGGACAGGGATCGAACACTGAAGCTTTCTTT.

Concerning this clone itself: Since the CDR3 does not end with the conserved phenylalanine or tryptophan, this likely comes from a read error. No DNA is shown, since the ends of the CDR3 on it are uncertain; the CDR3 is the one TCRdb lists. The chain carries TRBV2 and TRBJ1-2. The CDR3 is made up of 10 amino acids, end residues included. CDR1 is SNHLY and CDR2 is FYNNEI in the germline V gene. This CDR3 is CASSEGVRLR.

The chain carries TRBV6-6 and TRBJ1-2; 12 nucleotides line up with TRBD1. The CDR3 sequence is 14 residues long. Germline CDR1 is MNHNY and CDR2 is SVGAGI (reference sequence). V shed 5 bases, J shed 8 bases, and the junction held 6 bases outside the gene matches. The CDR3 DNA sequence: TGTGCCAGCAGTGCCGGGACAGGGGGCCTCGGCTACACCTTC. Protein: CASSAGTGGLGYTF.

A few counts support this clone. The chain carries TRBV11-2 and TRBJ2-3; TRBD1 might be the D (6 bases). Germline V lookup: CDR1 SGHAT, CDR2 FQNNGV. V was cut by 5 bases and J by 0 bases, with 12 bases left in between. CDR3 length equals 15 residues. DNA of the CDR3: TGTGCCAGCAGCCCCGGGACAAAAAGCACAGATACGCAGTATTTT. Residues: CASSPGTKSTDTQYF.

This clone was observed a few times. The chain recombines TRBV7-9 with TRBJ1-1; D remains ambiguous. V was shortened by 11 bases and J by 0 bases, with 13 bases between the two germline ends. This CDR3 comprises 13 residues. CDR1 and CDR2 from the germline V gene are SEHNR and FQNEAQ (reference sequence). CDR3 sequence reads: CASDGAMNTEAFF. In nucleotides, the CDR3 is TGTGCCTCCGATGGAGCCATGAACACTGAAGCTTTCTTT.